These 27 T cell receptor beta chains share one sample of origin, sequenced in a study of beta chain features in type 1 diabetes. Of the isolated RNA, all was reverse transcribed, and so the sequenced material was expressed TCRB transcripts. Assay used: immunoSEQ multiplex PCR; TCRdb lists only in-frame clones, some missing. In the table there are 350,000 to 450,000 clones, roughly 16% of which are singletons. The sample comprised naive CD4+ T cells from blood. These receptor sequences come from a woman younger than 30 in good health.

The rearrangement joins TRBV5-1 to TRBJ2-5; TRBD1 matches 7 bases. Germline assignment: CDR1 SGHRS and CDR2 YFSETQ. The V and J ends lost 2 bases and 2 bases, in that order; junction bases with no gene match: 6. The CDR3 is 15 amino acids. CDR3 residues: CASSLTTGDQETQYF. CDR3 DNA: TGCGCCAGCAGCTTAACAACAGGGGATCAAGAGACCCAGTACTTC.

There are a few counts of this clone. The chain recombines TRBV19 with TRBJ2-1; D gene uncertain. The CDR3 sequence is 11 residues long. V dropped 4 bases and J dropped 10 bases, with 8 bases sitting between them. CDR1 and CDR2 (germline): LNHDA, SQIVND (reference sequence). CDR3 protein: CASSNGVEQFF. The CDR3 DNA reads as TGTGCCAGTAGTAACGGAGTGGAGCAGTTCTTC.

CDR3 region: CSASGSDGLSNQPQHF. For the CDR3, the DNA is TGCAGCGCCTCGGGGAGTGACGGTCTCAGCAATCAGCCCCAGCATTTT. The rearrangement uses TRBV29-1 and TRBJ1-5; no firm D call. CDR1 is SQVTM, CDR2 ANQGSEA, per germline. This CDR3 has 16 residues. V was clipped by 7 bases and J by 1 base, with 20 bases between them.

This clone appeared a few times. The chain recombines TRBV27 with TRBJ1-2, with D tentatively TRBD1 (6 bases). This CDR3 spans 13 amino acids. Germline CDR1 is MNHEY and CDR2 is SMNVEV (reference sequence). The ends were cut back, 3 bases at V and 10 bases at J, with 15 bases in the middle. CDR3 bases: TGTGCCAGCAGTTTCGTGACAGGTGGGGACTACACCTTC. As protein: CASSFVTGGDYTF.

The rearrangement uses TRBV5-1 and TRBJ2-1; D call uncertain. Trimming took off 0 bases at V and 0 bases at J, with 4 bases between the two ends. In germline, CDR1 is SGHRS, CDR2 YFSETQ. The CDR3 has 14 amino acids. The CDR3 loop is CASSLGLSYNEQFF. CDR3 in DNA: TGCGCCAGCAGCTTGGGACTCTCCTACAATGAGCAGTTCTTC.

The V and J genes are TRBV11-3 and TRBJ2-1, with TRBD2 as a possible D gene (5 bases). In germline, CDR1 is SGHNT, CDR2 YENEEA. V shed 3 bases and J shed 2 bases, with 11 bases lying between them. CDR3 size: 15 residues. Written as DNA, the CDR3 is TGTGCCAGCAGCTTTTCGGGGAATCCCTACAATGAGCAGTTCTTC. This codes for CASSFSGNPYNEQFF.

The chain uses TRBV27 and TRBJ2-7; 11 nucleotides match TRBD2. V gave up 6 bases and J gave up 7 bases; unmatched junction bases: 5. CDR1 MNHEY and CDR2 SMNVEV come from the germline V gene (reference sequence). The CDR3 covers 13 residues. The CDR3 bases are TGTGCCAGCAGACTAGCGGGAGAGGAAGAGCAGTACTTC. The encoded protein is CASRLAGEEEQYF.

In this sample, this clone turned up a few times. The chain couples TRBV19 to TRBJ2-3; 8 bases are a match to TRBD2. Germline CDR1 LNHDA, CDR2 SQIVND (reference sequence). With 5 bases clipped from V and 0 bases from J, the junction kept 10 bases outside the gene matches. This CDR3 has 17 amino acids. Here the CDR3 DNA reads TGTGCCAGTAGTTTCCTAGCGGGCCCCGGGAGCACAGATACGCAGTATTTT. Translation: CASSFLAGPGSTDTQYF.

This clone has only a few counts. The V call is TRBV7-3, the J call TRBJ2-7; 7 bases line up with TRBD1. With V trimmed by 5 bases and J by 6 bases, 7 bases remained unmatched. Germline-derived CDR1 and CDR2 are SGHTA and FQGTGA. This CDR3 contains 13 residues. CDR3 protein: CASSRQQGSEQYF. DNA for the CDR3: TGTGCCAGCAGCCGTCAACAGGGGTCCGAGCAGTACTTC.

The CDR3 DNA reads as TGTGCCAGCAGCGCGGTCGGCCTCGGGGAGCAGTACTTC. Residues: CASSAVGLGEQYF. V and J are TRBV9 and TRBJ2-7; the D is unclear. The V end was cut by 3 bases, the J end by 7 bases, with 14 bases between. Germline CDR1 and CDR2: SGDLS and YYNGEE. The length of the CDR3 is 13 residues. Together with reference TRBV9 and TRBJ2-7, the CDR3 gives the full variable domain: DSGVTQTPKHLITATGQRVTLRCSPRSGDLSVYWYQQSLDQGLQFLIQYYNGEERAKGNILERFSAQQFPDLHSELNLSSLELGDSALYFCASSAVGLGEQYFGPGTRLTVT.

The chain links TRBV19 to TRBJ2-3; D might be TRBD1 (5 bases). The CDR3 has 13 amino acids. Germline CDR1 reads LNHDA; CDR2 reads SQIVND (reference sequence). V lost 5 bases and J 1 base, leaving 7 bases between the germline ends. The CDR3 region is CASSSRGTDTQYF. The CDR3 DNA reads TGTGCCAGTAGTTCCAGGGGCACAGATACGCAGTATTTT.

The chain has TRBV30 and TRBJ1-1, with a tentative D call TRBD1 (5 bases). This CDR3 has 13 residues. Trimming removed 1 base from V and 1 base from J, with 7 bases in between. CDR1 and CDR2 (germline): GTSNPN, SVGIG (reference sequence). The chain's CDR3 is CAWSGTGNTEAFF. In DNA, the CDR3 is TGTGCCTGGAGTGGAACAGGGAACACTGAAGCTTTCTTT.

This clone was seen only a few times. V is TRBV29-1 and J is TRBJ2-3; 7 bases are shared with TRBD2. The CDR3 spans 15 residues. The germline V gene encodes CDR1 SQVTM and CDR2 ANQGSEA. V gave up 3 bases and J gave up 0 bases; unmatched junction bases: 6. CDR3 sequence: CSVDLFGGSTDTQYF. In DNA, the CDR3 is TGCAGCGTTGATTTATTCGGGGGGAGCACAGATACGCAGTATTTT.

The CDR3 loop reads CASSPSSGRETQYF. CDR3 DNA: TGTGCCAGCAGTCCCTCTAGCGGGAGAGAGACCCAGTACTTC. The chain couples TRBV6-5 to TRBJ2-5, with TRBD2 matching over 10 bases. This CDR3 has 14 residues. The ends lost 5 bases at V and 4 bases at J; junction bases unmatched: 4. Germline V lookup: CDR1 MNHEY, CDR2 SVGAGI.

This clone was observed a few times. The rearrangement links TRBV5-6 to TRBJ1-1; tentatively, D is TRBD1 (5 bases). The CDR3 extends over 14 amino acids. The ends were cut back, 5 bases at V and 4 bases at J, with 15 bases in the middle. CDR1 is SGHDT, CDR2 YYEEEE, per germline. Here the CDR3 DNA reads TGTGCCAGCAGTTTCGTCCGGACAATCACTGAAGCTTTCTTT. Its translation: CASSFVRTITEAFF. Combining the CDR3 with reference TRBV5-6 and TRBJ1-1 gives the whole variable domain DAGVTQSPTHLIKTRGQQVTLRCSPKSGHDTVSWYQQALGQGPQFIFQYYEEEERQRGNFPDRFSGHQFPNYSSELNVNALLLGDSALYLCASSFVRTITEAFFGQGTRLTVV.

J is TRBJ2-1 and V is TRBV29-1; TRBD2 matches 11 bases. The germline CDR1 and CDR2 sequences are SQVTM and ANQGSEA. There are 17 residues in the CDR3. J was trimmed by 1 base and V by 6 bases; bases with no gene match: 11. The CDR3 bases are TGCAGCGTCTTAACTAGCGGGAGAACGAGGTCCTACAATGAGCAGTTCTTC. Translating it yields CSVLTSGRTRSYNEQFF.

This chain joins TRBV20-1 and TRBJ1-5; D call uncertain. The ends were cut back, 3 bases at V and 7 bases at J, with 7 bases in the middle. CDR3 length: 11 amino acids. Per the germline V gene, CDR1 is DFQATT and CDR2 is SNEGSKA (reference sequence). This CDR3 reads CSASIAQPQHF. Here the CDR3 DNA reads TGCAGTGCTAGTATAGCCCAGCCCCAGCATTTT.

V usage is TRBV4-3 and J usage is TRBJ2-7; 13 bases are shared with TRBD2. This CDR3 has 15 amino acids. The trim removed 4 bases at V and 5 bases at J, leaving 5 bases unmatched. The germline gives CDR1 LGHNA, CDR2 YSLEER. In DNA form, the CDR3 reads TGCGCCAGCAGCCCACTAGCGGGAGGGCCCCACGAGCAGTACTTC. Protein: CASSPLAGGPHEQYF.

This clone was counted only a few times. The chain uses TRBV29-1 and TRBJ1-2; no definite D call. V was clipped by 4 bases and J by 7 bases, with 10 bases between them. The CDR3 extends over 11 amino acids. Looked up from germline, CDR1 is SQVTM and CDR2 is ANQGSEA. CDR3 DNA: TGCAGCGTTGCTGAACAGTCTGGCTACACCTTC. Protein: CSVAEQSGYTF.

This clone was seen more than once but under ten times. The chain links TRBV5-1 to TRBJ2-6, with D unclear. This CDR3 has 15 residues. CDR1 SGHRS and CDR2 YFSETQ come from the germline V gene. The V end was cut by 4 bases, the J end by 0 bases, with 8 bases between. In DNA form, the CDR3 reads TGCGCCAGCAGCCCTACCCGCTCTGGGGCCAACGTCCTGACTTTC. This codes for CASSPTRSGANVLTF.

The chain is built from TRBV9 and TRBJ2-3; 10 nucleotides agree with TRBD2. This CDR3 comprises 16 residues. Per the germline V gene, CDR1 is SGDLS and CDR2 is YYNGEE. V trimming: 2 bases; J trimming: 1 base; junction bases outside the gene matches: 4. CDR3 loop: CASSVIAGGGTDTQYF. CDR3 bases: TGTGCCAGCAGCGTTATAGCGGGAGGCGGCACAGATACGCAGTATTTT.

This clone was counted a few times. The chain couples TRBV30 to TRBJ2-3; 11 bases agree with TRBD1. The V segment lost 4 bases and the J segment 4 bases; nucleotides outside the gene matches: 4. From germline, CDR1 is GTSNPN and CDR2 SVGIG (reference sequence). There are 14 residues in the CDR3. CDR3 DNA: TGTGCCTGGAACAAGGGACAGGGGGCAGATACGCAGTATTTT. Protein product: CAWNKGQGADTQYF.

This chain uses TRBV7-2 with TRBJ2-3; tentative D call: TRBD1 (6 bases). V dropped 5 bases and J dropped 4 bases, with 13 bases sitting between them. Germline CDR1 reads SGHTA; CDR2 reads FQGNSA. The CDR3 covers 14 residues. The CDR3 nucleotides read TGTGCCAGCAGCCAAAGACAGGAGCCAGATACGCAGTATTTT. It is translated as CASSQRQEPDTQYF.

This clone was observed a handful of times. The chain has TRBV5-1 and TRBJ2-1; TRBD2 matches at 10 bases. Germline V lookup: CDR1 SGHRS, CDR2 YFSETQ. Trimming removed 5 bases from V and 6 bases from J; junction bases left unmatched: 8. CDR3 length: 15 amino acids. CDR3 nucleotides: TGCGCCAGCAGTCCCATCCTAGCGGGAGCCAATGAGCAGTTCTTC. Translated, it gives CASSPILAGANEQFF.

This clone was seen a few times. The rearrangement links TRBV29-1 to TRBJ1-2; 7 bases are a match to TRBD1. The CDR3 covers 13 residues. V shed 4 bases and J 4 bases; nucleotides not matched to a gene: 6. Per germline, CDR1 SQVTM and CDR2 ANQGSEA. The CDR3 DNA reads as TGCAGCGTTGTTGCCGACAGGGCCTATGGCTACACCTTC. The encoded protein is CSVVADRAYGYTF.

A few counts support this clone. The V call is TRBV2, the J call TRBJ2-1; 7 positions agree with TRBD1. The junction had 9 bases not matched to a gene; V was cut back by 7 bases and J by 0 bases. Germline CDR1 and CDR2: SNHLY and FYNNEI. The CDR3 has 16 residues. The DNA for the CDR3 is TGTGCCAGCAAACCCCCGCCAGGGGGCTCCTACAATGAGCAGTTCTTC. It yields the protein CASKPPPGGSYNEQFF.

This clone turned up a few times. Different DNA sequences within this sample yield the same CDR3. J is TRBJ2-6 and V is TRBV30; D not certain. This CDR3 contains 13 residues. Trimming pared 3 bases from V and 1 base from J, leaving 4 bases between. Germline loops: CDR1 GTSNPN, CDR2 SVGIG (reference sequence). The CDR3 sequence is CAWRSSGANVLTF. The CDR3 bases are TGTGCCTGGAGGAGTTCTGGGGCCAACGTCCTGACTTTC.